These 18 T cell receptor beta chains were all obtained from the same sample, sequenced in a study of blood T cell repertoires in COVID-19. The method was immunoSEQ multiplex PCR; TCRdb's version includes in-frame clones alone and lacks a portion of them. The table lists approximately 380,000 clones, 85% of them singletons, with around 3.4% in the top ten. Sequencing used peripheral blood. These receptors were collected from a woman aged 18-35 years with acute or convalescent COVID-19.

The chain has TRBV6-1 and TRBJ2-6; a possible D gene is TRBD1 (5 bases). Germline V gene sequence: CDR1 MNHNS, CDR2 SASEGT. Trimming pared 4 bases from V and 2 bases from J, leaving 12 bases between. This CDR3 comprises 16 residues. The CDR3 DNA is TGTGCCAGCAGTGGTGTGGGGCTAGCTGGGGCCAACGTCCTGACTTTC. Translation gives CASSGVGLAGANVLTF.

The chain employs TRBV29-1 and TRBJ2-1; D might be TRBD1 (6 bases). The CDR3 extends over 13 amino acids. CDR1 is SQVTM and CDR2 is ANQGSEA in the germline V gene. V was trimmed by 7 bases and J by 3 bases, leaving 13 bases between them. CDR3 protein: CSDRTGNYNEQFF. In DNA, the CDR3 is TGCAGCGATAGAACAGGGAACTACAATGAGCAGTTCTTC.

J is TRBJ1-5 and V is TRBV5-1, with 7 bases identical to TRBD1. The J segment lost 1 base and the V segment lost 0 bases, leaving 1 base of the junction unmatched. Germline values: CDR1 SGHRS, CDR2 YFSETQ. This CDR3 contains 15 residues. The DNA for the CDR3 is TGCGCCAGCAGCTTGGCAGGGGGGAGCAATCAGCCCCAGCATTTT. Encoded protein: CASSLAGGSNQPQHF.

This chain connects TRBV19 to TRBJ1-5, with D possibly being TRBD1 (6 bases). Trimming removed 3 bases from V and 7 bases from J, with 16 bases in between. The CDR3 totals 15 residues. The germline CDR1 and CDR2 sequences are LNHDA and SQIVND (reference sequence). The chain's CDR3 is CASSIGTHPGQPQHF. CDR3 nucleotides: TGTGCCAGTAGTATTGGGACACATCCAGGCCAGCCCCAGCATTTT.

The chain combines TRBV5-1 with TRBJ1-1, with a weak D call TRBD1 (5 bases). Germline values: CDR1 SGHRS, CDR2 YFSETQ. V dropped 4 bases and J dropped 10 bases, with 14 bases sitting between them. The CDR3 loop spans 12 amino acids. The CDR3 bases are TGCGCCAGCAGCCCAGGGCGTACGGGAGCTTTCTTT. This codes for CASSPGRTGAFF.

The DNA of the CDR3 is TGCGCCAGCAGTGAGCGCAGACAATATGGCTACACCTTC. Translation gives CASSERRQYGYTF. The gene calls are TRBV10-2 and TRBJ1-2; D is uncertain. This CDR3 comprises 13 residues. Looked up from germline, CDR1 is WSHSY and CDR2 is SAAADI. V was shortened by 2 bases and J by 5 bases, with 9 bases between the two germline ends.

The chain links TRBV14 to TRBJ1-1; the D is unclear. CDR1 and CDR2 (germline): SGHDN, FVKESK. The V end lost 0 bases, the J end lost 1 base, and 9 bases lay between the germline ends. The CDR3 is 15 amino acids. The CDR3 is CASSQDRGRNTEAFF. The CDR3 DNA follows: TGTGCCAGCAGCCAAGATCGGGGTAGGAACACTGAAGCTTTCTTT.

By sample share, this clone is medium-sized (0.01 to 0.1%). The chain employs TRBV2 and TRBJ1-5; D ambiguous. This CDR3 region has 15 residues. The V gene lost 7 bases and the J gene lost 0 bases, with 13 bases spanning the gap. CDR1 and CDR2 (germline): SNHLY, FYNNEI. The CDR3: CASTLVRNSNQPQHF. The CDR3 DNA sequence: TGTGCCAGCACCCTCGTGCGGAATAGCAATCAGCCCCAGCATTTT.

The gene calls are TRBV30 and TRBJ1-1, with 7 bases aligning to TRBD1. After removal of 3 bases from V and 6 bases from J, the junction contained 7 bases not matched to a gene. Germline V gene sequence: CDR1 GTSNPN, CDR2 SVGIG (reference sequence). The CDR3 is 13 amino acids. The CDR3 DNA reads TGTGCCTGGAGACTAACAGGGGATTCTGAAGCTTTCTTT. It is translated as CAWRLTGDSEAFF.

The rearrangement uses TRBV6-5 and TRBJ2-7, with TRBD2 matching over 7 bases. The CDR3 extends over 16 amino acids. CDR1 and CDR2 from the germline V gene are MNHEY and SVGAGI. The trim removed 4 bases at V and 2 bases at J, leaving 11 bases unmatched. This CDR3 is CASSSHPSRGAYEQYF. The CDR3 DNA is TGTGCCAGCAGTTCCCATCCCTCCCGGGGGGCCTACGAGCAGTACTTC.

In its sample, this clone was seen once. The chain has TRBV11-2 and TRBJ2-2, with D perhaps matching TRBD2 (6 bases). From germline, CDR1 is SGHAT and CDR2 FQNNGV. The CDR3 runs 15 residues. V dropped 0 bases and J dropped 5 bases, with 10 bases sitting between them. The CDR3 nucleotides read TGTGCCAGCAGCTTAGATAAAGGACTAACCGGGGAGCTGTTTTTT. This translates into CASSLDKGLTGELFF.

CDR3 nucleotides: TGTGCCAGCAGCGTCGGGATCGGGGATGAAAAACTGTTTTTT. Amino acid sequence: CASSVGIGDEKLFF. The chain recombines TRBV9 with TRBJ1-4; no definite D call. Trimming removed 2 bases at V and 6 bases at J, with 11 bases between. The CDR3 loop spans 14 amino acids. CDR1 and CDR2 (germline): SGDLS, YYNGEE.

V and J are TRBV4-1 and TRBJ1-2; D is unresolved. This CDR3 is 13 amino acids long. Germline values: CDR1 MGHRA, CDR2 YSYEKL. V was shortened by 0 bases and J by 7 bases, with 9 bases between the two germline ends. In DNA, the CDR3 is TGCGCCAGCAGCCAAGATGAAGCGGGTGGCTACACCTTC. It is translated as CASSQDEAGGYTF.

The V and J genes are TRBV5-4 and TRBJ1-2; 9 bases line up with TRBD1. Germline lookup yields CDR1 SGHNT and CDR2 YYREEE (reference sequence). The CDR3 runs 17 residues. Germline trimming cut 4 bases from V and 5 bases from J; bases unmatched to any gene: 15. The CDR3 here is CASSATRDRVLFYGYTF. CDR3 nucleotides: TGTGCCAGCAGCGCAACCCGGGACAGGGTGTTATTTTATGGCTACACCTTC.

CDR3 nucleotide sequence: TGCGCCAGCAGCCCCATCGAACAGGGGTTTTTTTACGAGCAGTACTTC. As protein: CASSPIEQGFFYEQYF. This sequence joins TRBV4-1 and TRBJ2-7; 7 nucleotides match TRBD1. V was clipped by 4 bases and J by 4 bases; unmatched bases: 13. CDR1 and CDR2 (germline): MGHRA, YSYEKL. This CDR3 is built from 16 residues.

This chain uses TRBV5-6 with TRBJ2-7; tentatively, D is TRBD2 (6 bases). CDR1 is SGHDT, CDR2 YYEEEE, per germline. The CDR3 is made up of 16 amino acids. Trimming took 0 bases from V and 1 from J, leaving 14 bases between them. Here the CDR3 reads CASSLVAGTSSYEQYF. The CDR3 bases are TGTGCCAGCAGCTTGGTCGCGGGGACTTCTTCCTACGAGCAGTACTTC.

The CDR3 reads CASLMETGMEKKLFF. Written as DNA, the CDR3 is TGTGCCAGCCTTATGGAGACAGGGATGGAGAAAAAACTGTTTTTT. The V gene is TRBV25-1, the J gene TRBJ1-4; TRBD1 matches 7 bases. Germline CDR1 is MGHDK and CDR2 is SYGVNS. Losses at the gene ends were 8 bases for V and 9 bases for J; bases not matched to a gene: 15. The CDR3 length is 15 residues. Variable domain in full (rest from reference TRBV25-1 and TRBJ1-4): EADIYQTPRYLVIGTGKKITLECSQTMGHDKMYWYQQDPGMELHLIHYSYGVNSTEKGDLSSESTVSRIRTEHFPLTLESARPSHTSQYLCASLMETGMEKKLFFGSGTQLSVL.

The genes are TRBV19 and TRBJ1-3, with D possibly TRBD1 on 6 matching bases. CDR3 size: 15 residues. V was cut by 4 bases and J by 3 bases, with 13 bases left in between. Looked up from germline, CDR1 is LNHDA and CDR2 is SQIVND (reference sequence). The CDR3 loop is CASSSPGQLGNTIYF. CDR3 bases: TGTGCCAGTAGTAGTCCGGGACAACTTGGAAACACCATATATTTT.